This T cell receptor beta chain was identified during a study of T cells in Graves' hyperthyroidism and ophthalmopathy. The TCR beta CDR3 regions underwent amplification using RNA transcripts as the source. TCR CDR3 regions were first amplified by RT-PCR with HTBI primers. MiXCR, applied by TCRdb to the multiplex PCR reads, yields one record per CDR3 protein. This sample has a few hundred thousand distinct CDR3 sequences, with around 42% found just once. Overall study findings and caveats: In the blood, most expanded thyroid clonotypes above 0.001 appeared as well.

CDR3 size: 10 residues. CDR1 and CDR2 from the germline V gene are SGHDN and FVKESK. Between the trimmed V and J ends, which lost 4 bases and 14 bases, there was a span of 11 bases. In the case of this clonotype: The antigen is not known.

For Graves' hyperthyroidism to be stable, ophthalmopathy could not progress within 18 months. Those with hyperthyroidism were 18 to 65 years old, newly diagnosed, and ill for under 2 months. Any patient presenting with uncontrolled infection, other autoimmune disease, pregnancy or lactation was left out. Sample: peripheral blood or thyroid tissue (not recorded which). The chain is built from TRBV14 and TRBJ1-2; TRBD1 might be the D (5 bases). The source of this sequence is a woman between 18 and 29 years old with Graves' hyperthyroidism. The DNA for the CDR3 is TGTGCCAGCAGCCCGGGGGATTGTACCTTC. Amino acid sequence: CASSPGDCTF.